Following are 8 T cell receptor beta chains from one sample sequenced in a study of T cell responses to AZD1222 COVID-19 vaccine. Sequencing was performed with immunoSEQ multiplex PCR; in TCRdb, only in-frame clones are kept and a portion is missing. The table has over 85,000 clones, about 88% seen once. The sample here was peripheral blood, taken on day 0 of AZD1222 vaccination. All receptors derive from an adult in good health.

This rearrangement joins TRBV30 to TRBJ2-1; 11 positions agree with TRBD2. The CDR3 contains 16 residues. Germline lookup yields CDR1 GTSNPN and CDR2 SVGIG (reference sequence). Losses at the gene ends were 3 bases for V and 1 base for J; bases not matched to a gene: 5. The CDR3 sequence is CAWSPGLAGSYNEQFF. The CDR3 nucleotides read TGTGCCTGGAGCCCAGGACTAGCGGGTTCCTACAATGAGCAGTTCTTC.

The chain has TRBV10-3 and TRBJ2-3, with 8 bases matching TRBD2. The CDR3 is 18 residues long. Germline CDR1 is ENHRY and CDR2 is SYGVKD. The V gene end was trimmed by 6 bases and the J gene end by 1 base; junction bases not matched to a gene: 15. CDR3 sequence reads: CAIRDSSGRSEGTDTQYF. In DNA form, the CDR3 reads TGTGCCATCAGGGACTCGAGCGGGAGATCGGAAGGCACAGATACGCAGTATTTT.

The chain recombines TRBV5-5 with TRBJ2-7, with D perhaps matching TRBD2 (6 bases). This CDR3 region has 14 residues. Trimming removed 2 bases at V and 2 bases at J, with 11 bases between. Per the germline V gene, CDR1 is SGHKS and CDR2 is YYEKEE (reference sequence). CDR3 sequence reads: CASSFGGFAYEQYF. The CDR3 DNA is TGTGCCAGCAGCTTTGGAGGGTTTGCCTACGAGCAGTACTTC.

The chain uses TRBV7-8 and TRBJ2-2, with D unclear. CDR1 SGHVS and CDR2 FQNEAQ come from the germline V gene. V was cut by 3 bases and J by 5 bases, with 4 bases left in between. This CDR3 is 12 amino acids long. The CDR3 is CASSFFTGELFF. The DNA for the CDR3 is TGTGCCAGCAGCTTCTTTACCGGGGAGCTGTTTTTT. Variable domain in full (rest from reference TRBV7-8 and TRBJ2-2): GAGVSQSPRYKVAKRGQDVALRCDPISGHVSLFWYQQALGQGPEFLTYFQNEAQLDKSGLPSDRFFAERPEGSVSTLKIQRTQQEDSAVYLCASSFFTGELFFGEGSRLTVL.

The chain links TRBV7-8 to TRBJ1-6; TRBD1 matches at 9 bases. Per germline, CDR1 SGHVS and CDR2 FQNEAQ. V lost 5 bases, J lost 6 bases, and 8 bases stayed unmatched. The CDR3 sequence is 16 residues long. The CDR3 DNA is TGTGCCAGCAGCCAACAGGGGGCCCAGGGTAATTCACCCCTCCACTTT. It translates to CASSQQGAQGNSPLHF.

The chain carries TRBV7-9 and TRBJ1-1; 10 bases are shared with TRBD1. The CDR3 has 14 residues. Germline-derived CDR1 and CDR2 are SEHNR and FQNEAQ (reference sequence). V lost 4 bases to trimming and J lost 4 bases; unmatched junction nucleotides: 3. CDR3 in DNA: TGTGCCAGCAGCTACGGGACAGGGGCCACTGAAGCTTTCTTT. Amino acid sequence: CASSYGTGATEAFF.

The CDR3 region is CASSYGAGELFF. CDR3 DNA: TGTGCCAGCAGTTATGGGGCCGGGGAGCTGTTTTTT. V usage is TRBV6-5 and J usage is TRBJ2-2, with D hard to call. In germline, CDR1 is MNHEY, CDR2 SVGAGI. The ends were cut back, 3 bases at V and 6 bases at J, with 5 bases in the middle. The CDR3 totals 12 residues.

As to this clone: This CDR3 is also generated by other DNA sequences in the sample. This chain uses TRBV12-3 or TRBV12-4 with TRBJ1-1; the D is unclear. V lost 3 bases and J lost 2, with 7 bases in between. The CDR3 extends over 13 amino acids. In DNA, the CDR3 is TGTGCCAGCAGTTTGGGTGGTAACACTGAAGCTTTCTTT. The encoded protein is CASSLGGNTEAFF.